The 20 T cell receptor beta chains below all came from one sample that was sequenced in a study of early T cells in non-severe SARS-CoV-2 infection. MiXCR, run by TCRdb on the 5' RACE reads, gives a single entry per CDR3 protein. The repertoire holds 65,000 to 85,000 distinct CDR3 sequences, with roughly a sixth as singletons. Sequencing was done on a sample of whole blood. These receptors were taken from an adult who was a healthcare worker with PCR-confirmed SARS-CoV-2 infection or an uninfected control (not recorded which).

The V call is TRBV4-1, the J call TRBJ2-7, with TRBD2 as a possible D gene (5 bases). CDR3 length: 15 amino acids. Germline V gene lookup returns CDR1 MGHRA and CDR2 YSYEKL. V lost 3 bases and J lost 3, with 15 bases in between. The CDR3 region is CASSHKVKGVYEQYF. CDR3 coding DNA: TGCGCCAGCAGCCACAAGGTGAAGGGAGTCTACGAGCAGTACTTC.

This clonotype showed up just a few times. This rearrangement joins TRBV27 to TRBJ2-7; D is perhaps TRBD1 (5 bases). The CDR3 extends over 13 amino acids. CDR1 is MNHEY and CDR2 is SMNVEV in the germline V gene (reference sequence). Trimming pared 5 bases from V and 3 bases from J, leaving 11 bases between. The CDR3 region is CASSARQHYEQYF. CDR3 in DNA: TGTGCCAGCAGTGCACGACAGCACTACGAGCAGTACTTC.

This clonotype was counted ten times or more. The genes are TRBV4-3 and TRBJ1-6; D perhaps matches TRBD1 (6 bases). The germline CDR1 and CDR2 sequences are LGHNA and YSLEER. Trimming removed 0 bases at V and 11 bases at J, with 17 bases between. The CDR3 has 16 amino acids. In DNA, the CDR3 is TGCGCCAGCAGCCAAGAAGTGGGCAGGGGATCCGCACCCCTCCACTTT. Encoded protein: CASSQEVGRGSAPLHF.

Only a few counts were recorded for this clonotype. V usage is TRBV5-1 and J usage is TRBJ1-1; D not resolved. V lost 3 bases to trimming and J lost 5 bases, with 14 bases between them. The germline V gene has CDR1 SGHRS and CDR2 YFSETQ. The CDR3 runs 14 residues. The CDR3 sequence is CASSSTGQRTEAFF. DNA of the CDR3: TGCGCCAGCAGCTCGACCGGGCAAAGGACTGAAGCTTTCTTT.

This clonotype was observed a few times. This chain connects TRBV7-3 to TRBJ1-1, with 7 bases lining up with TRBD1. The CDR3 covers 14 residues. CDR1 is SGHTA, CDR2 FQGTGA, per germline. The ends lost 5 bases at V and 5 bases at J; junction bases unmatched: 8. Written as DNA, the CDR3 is TGTGCCAGCAGCAGACAGGGAAGTAATACTGAAGCTTTCTTT. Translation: CASSRQGSNTEAFF.

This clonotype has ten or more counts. Written as DNA, the CDR3 is TGTGCCAGCAGCTTAAACGCAGGACGGAGCACTGAAGCTTTCTTT. The encoded protein is CASSLNAGRSTEAFF. V usage is TRBV7-8 and J usage is TRBJ1-1; D not resolved. V lost 2 bases, J lost 4 bases, and 14 bases lay in between. The germline CDR1 and CDR2 sequences are SGHVS and FQNEAQ. This CDR3 is 15 amino acids long.

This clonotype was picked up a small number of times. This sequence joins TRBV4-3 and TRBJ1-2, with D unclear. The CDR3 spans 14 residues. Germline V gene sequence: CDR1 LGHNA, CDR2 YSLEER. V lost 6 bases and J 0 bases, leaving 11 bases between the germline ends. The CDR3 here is CASRDPGTNYGYTF. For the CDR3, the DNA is TGCGCCAGCAGGGACCCAGGAACTAACTATGGCTACACCTTC.

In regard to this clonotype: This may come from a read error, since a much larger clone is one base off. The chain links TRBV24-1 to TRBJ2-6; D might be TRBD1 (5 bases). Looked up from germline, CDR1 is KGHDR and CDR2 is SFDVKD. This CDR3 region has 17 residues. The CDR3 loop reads CATSDSALSSGANVLAF. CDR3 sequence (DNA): TGTGCCACCAGTGATTCTGCCTTATCCTCTGGGGCCAACGTCCTGGCTTTC.

The CDR3 bases are TGCAGTGCTCCAGTCCCGGGACAGGGGTTGAACACTGAAGCTTTCTTT. It yields the protein CSAPVPGQGLNTEAFF. V is TRBV20-1 and J is TRBJ1-1; 10 nucleotides match TRBD1. CDR1 is DFQATT, CDR2 SNEGSKA, per germline (reference sequence). This CDR3 spans 16 amino acids. The ends lost 5 bases at V and 0 bases at J; junction bases unmatched: 9.

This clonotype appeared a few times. The CDR3 here is CASSSPYLAKNIQYF. CDR3 bases: TGTGCCAGCAGCTCCCCCTATTTAGCCAAAAACATTCAGTACTTC. This rearrangement joins TRBV11-2 to TRBJ2-4; D not resolved. The CDR3 length is 15 residues. Deletions cut 4 bases from V and 0 bases from J, with 10 bases between. Germline values: CDR1 SGHAT, CDR2 FQNNGV.

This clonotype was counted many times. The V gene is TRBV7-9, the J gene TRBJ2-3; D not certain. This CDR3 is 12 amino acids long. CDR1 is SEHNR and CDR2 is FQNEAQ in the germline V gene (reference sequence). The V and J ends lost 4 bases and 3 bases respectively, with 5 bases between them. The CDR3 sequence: CASSSGTDTQYF. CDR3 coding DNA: TGTGCCAGCAGCTCTGGTACAGATACGCAGTATTTT.

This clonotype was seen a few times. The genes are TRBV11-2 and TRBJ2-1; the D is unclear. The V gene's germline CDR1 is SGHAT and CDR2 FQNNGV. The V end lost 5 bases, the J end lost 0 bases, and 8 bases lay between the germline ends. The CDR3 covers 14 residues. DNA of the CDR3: TGTGCCAGCAGCCGGTTCTCCTCCTACAATGAGCAGTTCTTC. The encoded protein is CASSRFSSYNEQFF.

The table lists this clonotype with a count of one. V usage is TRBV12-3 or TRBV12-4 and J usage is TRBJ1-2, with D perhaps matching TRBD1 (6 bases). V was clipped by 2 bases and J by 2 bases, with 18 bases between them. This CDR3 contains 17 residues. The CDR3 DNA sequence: TGTGCCAGCAGTTTAATTAGCTGGGGGCGCGAGAACTATGGCTACACCTTC. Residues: CASSLISWGRENYGYTF.

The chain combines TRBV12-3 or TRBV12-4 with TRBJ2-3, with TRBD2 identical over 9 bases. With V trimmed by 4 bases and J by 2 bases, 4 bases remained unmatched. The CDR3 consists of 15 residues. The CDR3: CASSSLAGSTDTQYF. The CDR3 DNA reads TGTGCCAGCAGTTCGCTAGCGGGGTCCACAGATACGCAGTATTTT.

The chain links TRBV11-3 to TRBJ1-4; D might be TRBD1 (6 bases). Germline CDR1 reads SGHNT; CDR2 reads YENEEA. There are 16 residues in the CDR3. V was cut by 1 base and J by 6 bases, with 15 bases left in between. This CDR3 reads CASSLGGTRNDEKLFF. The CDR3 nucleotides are TGTGCCAGCAGCTTAGGAGGGACACGTAACGATGAAAAACTGTTTTTT.

The CDR3 region has the DNA TGTGCCAGCAGACTCGGCTCTATGAACACTGAAGCTTTCTTT. Protein: CASRLGSMNTEAFF. V usage is TRBV11-3 and J usage is TRBJ1-1; no clear D. The CDR3 loop spans 14 amino acids. Germline-derived CDR1 and CDR2 are SGHNT and YENEEA. Trimming cost V 6 bases and J 0 bases, with 11 bases left between them.

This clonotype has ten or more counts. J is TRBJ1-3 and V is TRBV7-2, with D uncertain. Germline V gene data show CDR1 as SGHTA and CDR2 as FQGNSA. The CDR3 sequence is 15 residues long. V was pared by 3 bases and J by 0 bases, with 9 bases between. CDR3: CASSFRLSSGNTIYF. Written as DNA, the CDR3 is TGTGCCAGCAGCTTCCGACTGAGCTCTGGAAACACCATATATTTT.

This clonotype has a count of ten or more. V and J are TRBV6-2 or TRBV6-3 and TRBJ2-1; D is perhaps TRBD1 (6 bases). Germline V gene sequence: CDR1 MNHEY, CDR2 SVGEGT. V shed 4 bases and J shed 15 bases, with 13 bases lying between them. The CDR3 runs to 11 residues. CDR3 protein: CASSSLGGRFF. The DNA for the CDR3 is TGTGCCAGCAGTTCTTTAGGGGGACGGTTCTTC.

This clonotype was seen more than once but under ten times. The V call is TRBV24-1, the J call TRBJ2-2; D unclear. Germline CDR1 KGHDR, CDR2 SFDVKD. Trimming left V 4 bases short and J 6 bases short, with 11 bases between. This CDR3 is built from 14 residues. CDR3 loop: CATSDPVVPGELFF. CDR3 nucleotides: TGTGCCACCAGTGACCCCGTGGTACCCGGGGAGCTGTTTTTT.

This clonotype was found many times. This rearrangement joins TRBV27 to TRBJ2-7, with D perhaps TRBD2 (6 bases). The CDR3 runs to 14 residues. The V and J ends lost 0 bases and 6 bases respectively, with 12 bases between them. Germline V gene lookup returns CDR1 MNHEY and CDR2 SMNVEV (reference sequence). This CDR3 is CASSLSGGRLEQYF. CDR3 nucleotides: TGTGCCAGCAGTTTATCCGGGGGTCGCCTCGAGCAGTACTTC.